The 32 T cell receptor beta chains in this list originate from one sample, sequenced in a study of blood T cell repertoires in COVID-19. Method: immunoSEQ multiplex PCR; TCRdb's copy keeps in-frame clones and lacks some. Of under 200,000 clones in the sample, 88% are singletons; the top ten hold approximately 6%. Sequenced input: peripheral blood. The receptors derive from a man in his forties with active or convalescent COVID-19.

V usage is TRBV28 and J usage is TRBJ1-5; the D gene is possibly TRBD1 (5 bases). This CDR3 has 17 amino acids. V was clipped by 4 bases and J by 3 bases, with 19 bases between them. Germline values: CDR1 MDHEN, CDR2 SYDVKM. The CDR3 is CASSSLGAAGNNQPQHF. In nucleotides, the CDR3 is TGTGCCAGCAGTTCCCTAGGGGCGGCAGGGAACAATCAGCCCCAGCATTTT. Together with reference TRBV28 and TRBJ1-5, the CDR3 gives the full variable domain: DVKVTQSSRYLVKRTGEKVFLECVQDMDHENMFWYRQDPGLGLRLIYFSYDVKMKEKGDIPEGYSVSREKKERFSLILESASTNQTSMYLCASSSLGAAGNNQPQHFGDGTRLSIL.

The genes are TRBV27 and TRBJ1-1; D is undetermined. V lost 7 bases and J lost 4, with 16 bases in between. The CDR3 is made up of 14 amino acids. The germline CDR1 and CDR2 sequences are MNHEY and SMNVEV (reference sequence). Written as DNA, the CDR3 is TGTGCCAGCACCCATCACTCCGGAGGCACTGAAGCTTTCTTT. This codes for CASTHHSGGTEAFF.

This chain uses TRBV28 with TRBJ1-4; maybe TRBD1 (5 bases). Germline CDR1 reads MDHEN; CDR2 reads SYDVKM. This CDR3 contains 14 residues. Trimming took off 5 bases at V and 8 bases at J, with 15 bases between the two ends. Here the CDR3 reads CASSPGGAGEKLFF. The CDR3 DNA follows: TGTGCCAGCAGTCCAGGAGGGGCCGGAGAAAAACTGTTTTTT.

This clone was counted once. The rearrangement uses TRBV5-5 and TRBJ1-4; 7 nucleotides match TRBD1. This CDR3 comprises 16 residues. The ends lost 2 bases at V and 8 bases at J; junction bases unmatched: 12. Germline V gene lookup returns CDR1 SGHKS and CDR2 YYEKEE (reference sequence). In DNA, the CDR3 is TGTGCCAGCAGCTTTTCGCCGGGACAGCCGGGAGAAAAACTGTTTTTT. Protein sequence: CASSFSPGQPGEKLFF.

This clone was detected many times. The V and J genes are TRBV9 and TRBJ2-1; 8 positions agree with TRBD2. This CDR3 region has 16 residues. Unmatched junction bases numbered 8, after V lost 0 bases and J lost 6 bases. From germline, CDR1 is SGDLS and CDR2 YYNGEE. The CDR3 reads CASSVDEGLAGNEQFF. The CDR3 DNA is TGTGCCAGCAGCGTAGATGAGGGGCTAGCGGGCAATGAGCAGTTCTTC.

This clone was seen a single time. The rearrangement links TRBV28 to TRBJ1-4, with TRBD1 as a possible D gene (5 bases). CDR1 and CDR2 (germline): MDHEN, SYDVKM. This CDR3 is built from 15 residues. The ends were cut back, 6 bases at V and 2 bases at J, with 13 bases in the middle. Here the CDR3 reads CASRTPGGTNEKLFF. The CDR3, as DNA: TGTGCCAGCAGGACGCCCGGGGGTACTAATGAAAAACTGTTTTTT.

V is TRBV5-1 and J is TRBJ2-2; no reliable D call. CDR1 and CDR2 (germline): SGHRS, YFSETQ. V lost 1 base, J lost 4 bases, and 11 bases lay in between. CDR3 length: 15 amino acids. This chain's CDR3 is CASSLQEMGTGELFF. The CDR3, as DNA: TGCGCCAGCAGCTTGCAGGAAATGGGCACCGGGGAGCTGTTTTTT.

The rearrangement joins TRBV11-2 to TRBJ1-3; D gene unclear. V gave up 0 bases and J gave up 3 bases, with 9 bases separating them. Germline values: CDR1 SGHAT, CDR2 FQNNGV. CDR3 length: 15 residues. This chain's CDR3 is CASSLDGFGGNTIYF. For the CDR3, the DNA is TGTGCCAGCAGCTTAGACGGGTTTGGTGGAAACACCATATATTTT.

The chain employs TRBV24-1 and TRBJ2-2, with a weak D call TRBD2 (6 bases). Germline CDR1 and CDR2: KGHDR and SFDVKD. With 4 bases removed from V and 3 bases from J, the gap between germline ends came to 8 bases. This CDR3 has 14 residues. The CDR3 loop is CATSEASDTGELFF. CDR3 DNA: TGTGCCACCAGTGAGGCTAGCGACACCGGGGAGCTGTTTTTT.

This rearrangement joins TRBV7-9 to TRBJ2-1; TRBD1 is a possible D gene (5 bases). This CDR3 is 11 amino acids long. V was trimmed by 8 bases and J by 7 bases, leaving 9 bases between them. The V gene's germline CDR1 is SEHNR and CDR2 FQNEAQ (reference sequence). The CDR3 is CASHYRNEQFF. In DNA, the CDR3 is TGTGCCAGCCATTACAGGAATGAGCAGTTCTTC.

The rearrangement links TRBV5-4 to TRBJ2-7; 11 bases are shared with TRBD2. The V segment lost 4 bases and the J segment 0 bases; nucleotides outside the gene matches: 9. The CDR3 totals 17 residues. Germline assignment: CDR1 SGHNT and CDR2 YYREEE (reference sequence). The CDR3 nucleotides are TGTGCCAGCAGCCGTGATCTCACTAGCGGGGGCTCCTACGAGCAGTACTTC. Translated, it gives CASSRDLTSGGSYEQYF.

There are a few counts of this clone. The chain carries TRBV28 and TRBJ2-7; possible D gene TRBD1, 5 bases. CDR3 length: 12 residues. Germline V gene sequence: CDR1 MDHEN, CDR2 SYDVKM. V was clipped by 7 bases and J by 7 bases, with 14 bases between them. As DNA, the CDR3 is TGTGCCAGCACCCAAGGGGCGAGTGAGCAGTACTTC. This encodes CASTQGASEQYF.

V is TRBV5-4 and J is TRBJ2-1; 7 bases fit TRBD1. V was pared by 4 bases and J by 1 base, with 5 bases of the junction left unmatched. Germline CDR1 and CDR2: SGHNT and YYREEE (reference sequence). This CDR3 spans 15 amino acids. The CDR3 loop reads CASSPRDRSYNEQFF. CDR3 nucleotides: TGTGCCAGCAGCCCCCGGGACAGATCCTACAATGAGCAGTTCTTC.

This clone was detected once. The rearrangement uses TRBV27 and TRBJ1-2; TRBD1 might be the D (5 bases). Germline CDR1 reads MNHEY; CDR2 reads SMNVEV (reference sequence). The V end lost 2 bases, the J end lost 8 bases, and 15 bases lay between the germline ends. The CDR3 is made up of 14 amino acids. The CDR3 DNA reads as TGTGCCAGCAGTTTAGGGGCCAGGGTGGGAGGCTACACCTTC. Its protein is CASSLGARVGGYTF.

The chain uses TRBV9 and TRBJ2-1; 11 nucleotides align to TRBD2. The trim removed 0 bases at V and 8 bases at J, leaving 4 bases unmatched. This CDR3 has 15 residues. Per the germline V gene, CDR1 is SGDLS and CDR2 is YYNGEE. CDR3 sequence (DNA): TGTGCCAGCAGCGTAGCTTTGACTAGCGGGGATGAGCAGTTCTTC. Protein sequence: CASSVALTSGDEQFF.

This clone was detected only once. The chain recombines TRBV4-1 with TRBJ2-7; no reliable D call. The ends were cut back, 2 bases at V and 0 bases at J, with 11 bases in the middle. CDR1 and CDR2 from the germline V gene are MGHRA and YSYEKL. This CDR3 region has 15 residues. The CDR3 DNA reads as TGCGCCAGCAGCCAACCCGACACGAACTCCTACGAGCAGTACTTC. Residues: CASSQPDTNSYEQYF.

The table lists this clone with a few counts. This chain links TRBV11-3 with TRBJ2-3; D is undetermined. The CDR3 loop spans 13 amino acids. Germline assignment: CDR1 SGHNT and CDR2 YENEEA. V lost 0 bases to trimming and J lost 8 bases, with 9 bases between them. The CDR3 protein is CASSLDLRSTQYF. The CDR3 region has the DNA TGTGCCAGCAGCTTAGATTTACGGTCTACGCAGTATTTT.

The rearrangement uses TRBV18 and TRBJ1-1; D remains ambiguous. The V end lost 2 bases, the J end lost 7 bases, and 8 bases lay between the germline ends. Germline CDR1 KGHSH, CDR2 LQKENI. The CDR3 runs 12 residues. In nucleotides, the CDR3 is TGTGCCAGCTCACCAACTCGGGGTGAAGCTTTCTTT. This gives the protein CASSPTRGEAFF. Full variable domain (outside the CDR3, taken from reference TRBV18 and TRBJ1-1): NAGVMQNPRHLVRRRGQEARLRCSPMKGHSHVYWYRQLPEEGLKFMVYLQKENIIDESGMPKERFSAEFPKEGPSILRIQQVVRGDSAAYFCASSPTRGEAFFGQGTRLTVV.

This clone occurred once. This sequence joins TRBV23-1 and TRBJ2-3; no reliable D call. TRBV23-1 is placed among ORFs of uncertain function. The CDR3 contains 12 residues. V was pared by 0 bases and J by 12 bases, with 10 bases between. CDR3 nucleotide sequence: TGCGCCAGCAGTCAATCGTATCTATACCAGTATTTT. Translated, it gives CASSQSYLYQYF.

The chain's CDR3 is CATSNRQYSGNTIYF. For the CDR3, the DNA is TGTGCCACCAGCAACCGACAGTACTCTGGAAACACCATATATTTT. The chain links TRBV15 to TRBJ1-3, with TRBD1 as a possible D gene (5 bases). V lost 4 bases and J 0 bases, leaving 10 bases between the germline ends. Germline CDR1 and CDR2: LNHNV and YYDKDF (reference sequence). This CDR3 is built from 15 residues.

The chain recombines TRBV4-3 with TRBJ2-2, with unresolved D. The CDR3 consists of 15 residues. V lost 1 base and J lost 7, with 13 bases in between. CDR1 and CDR2 from the germline V gene are LGHNA and YSLEER. The CDR3 sequence is CASSQVLLPDGELFF. The CDR3 DNA sequence: TGCGCCAGCAGCCAAGTACTTTTGCCCGACGGGGAGCTGTTTTTT.

V usage is TRBV5-1 and J usage is TRBJ2-5, with 7 positions matching TRBD1. The CDR3 has 16 residues. Germline CDR1 is SGHRS and CDR2 is YFSETQ. The V and J ends lost 3 bases and 4 bases, in that order; junction bases with no gene match: 12. Here the CDR3 DNA reads TGCGCCAGCAGCTCGGACACAGGGGTTTGGGGAGAGACCCAGTACTTC. This codes for CASSSDTGVWGETQYF.

The chain has TRBV24-1 and TRBJ1-2; tentatively, D is TRBD1 (5 bases). Trimming took off 7 bases at V and 5 bases at J, with 13 bases between the two ends. CDR3 length: 13 amino acids. Germline V gene lookup returns CDR1 KGHDR and CDR2 SFDVKD. CDR3 amino acids: CATSPAEGYGYTF. CDR3 DNA sequence: TGTGCCACCAGCCCCGCGGAGGGGTATGGCTACACCTTC.

The chain has TRBV14 and TRBJ2-4, with 7 bases that match TRBD1. The CDR3 runs 13 residues. V was pared by 4 bases and J by 9 bases, with 6 bases of the junction left unmatched. Germline lookup yields CDR1 SGHDN and CDR2 FVKESK. The DNA for the CDR3 is TGTGCCAGCAGCCCGAGACAGGGCGTCATTCAGTACTTC. Translated: CASSPRQGVIQYF.

The rearrangement uses TRBV5-1 and TRBJ1-4, with D maybe TRBD1 (6 bases). The CDR3 extends over 16 amino acids. Trimming took off 6 bases at V and 5 bases at J, with 20 bases between the two ends. Germline CDR1 is SGHRS and CDR2 is YFSETQ. CDR3 protein: CASKMVVVGGNEKLFF. The CDR3 DNA sequence: TGCGCCAGCAAAATGGTGGTGGTAGGGGGAAATGAAAAACTGTTTTTT.

The V call is TRBV3-1 (or the pseudogene TRBV3-2), the J call TRBJ2-1, with 9 bases matching TRBD2. The CDR3 length is 17 residues. V gave up 2 bases and J gave up 5 bases; unmatched junction bases: 10. Germline V gene lookup returns CDR1 LGHDT and CDR2 YNNKEL (reference sequence). In DNA, the CDR3 is TGTGCCAGCAGCCAACAGCAAACTAGCGGGCCCCACAATGAGCAGTTCTTC. It is translated as CASSQQQTSGPHNEQFF.

The chain links TRBV30 to TRBJ2-3; D may be TRBD2 (6 bases). V lost 3 bases and J 2 bases, leaving 9 bases between the germline ends. Per germline, CDR1 GTSNPN and CDR2 SVGIG (reference sequence). This CDR3 has 13 amino acids. The CDR3 here is CAWRERATDTQYF. In nucleotides, the CDR3 is TGTGCCTGGAGAGAGCGGGCCACAGATACGCAGTATTTT.

The chain links TRBV19 to TRBJ1-1; D gene unclear. Trimming cost V 8 bases and J 9 bases, with 22 bases left between them. The V gene's germline CDR1 is LNHDA and CDR2 SQIVND (reference sequence). The CDR3 sequence is 14 residues long. The CDR3 DNA sequence: TGTGCCAGTCGCCCGGCGGGGTTAGAGATGAAAGCTTTCTTT. Its translation is CASRPAGLEMKAFF.

V and J are TRBV4-3 and TRBJ2-7; possible D gene TRBD2, 6 bases. The V end was cut by 3 bases, the J end by 6 bases, with 15 bases between. Germline CDR1 and CDR2: LGHNA and YSLEER. CDR3 length equals 14 residues. The CDR3 DNA is TGCGCCAGCAGCCAGTACGGAGGGCGAGGCGAGCAGTACTTC. Its protein is CASSQYGGRGEQYF.

V and J are TRBV9 and TRBJ2-1; the match to TRBD1 covers 8 bases. With 0 bases clipped from V and 6 bases from J, the junction kept 5 bases outside the gene matches. CDR3 length equals 15 residues. Germline V gives CDR1 SGDLS, CDR2 YYNGEE. The CDR3 reads CASSVGIQGGNEQFF. CDR3 nucleotide sequence: TGTGCCAGCAGCGTAGGGATACAGGGGGGCAATGAGCAGTTCTTC.

V and J are TRBV9 and TRBJ2-7, with TRBD2 matching 7 bases. The CDR3 is made up of 15 amino acids. CDR1 and CDR2 (germline): SGDLS, YYNGEE. The V segment lost 4 bases and the J segment 0 bases; nucleotides outside the gene matches: 7. This CDR3 is CASSITSAPSYEQYF. CDR3 nucleotides: TGTGCCAGCAGCATCACTAGCGCACCCTCCTACGAGCAGTACTTC. Full variable domain (rest looked up from reference TRBV9 and TRBJ2-7): DSGVTQTPKHLITATGQRVTLRCSPRSGDLSVYWYQQSLDQGLQFLIQYYNGEERAKGNILERFSAQQFPDLHSELNLSSLELGDSALYFCASSITSAPSYEQYFGPGTRLTVT.

The V call is TRBV5-1, the J call TRBJ2-2; D might be TRBD1 (5 bases). The germline V and J ends were trimmed by 0 bases and 1 base, with 7 bases remaining between them. The CDR3 has 15 residues. The V gene's germline CDR1 is SGHRS and CDR2 YFSETQ. Here the CDR3 DNA reads TGCGCCAGCAGCTTGGGACAGATGAACACCGGGGAGCTGTTTTTT. It encodes CASSLGQMNTGELFF.